The sequence of this TCR beta chain was determined in a study of T cells in Graves' hyperthyroidism and ophthalmopathy. V lost 2 bases, J lost 3 bases, and 14 bases lay in between. Germline V gives CDR1 SNHLY, CDR2 FYNNEI. The CDR3 has 15 residues. At least ten counts were recorded for this clonotype. Its target is not known. Study-level points and caveats: Onset of ophthalmopathy came a median around 6.2 months after the model predicted it. Also found in blood were most expanded thyroid clonotypes above 0.001.

TCR beta CDR3 regions were amplified from RNA. HTBI primers were the set used in a first-round RT-PCR of the TCR CDR3. TCRdb reprocessed the multiplex PCR reads via MiXCR and lists one record per CDR3 protein. The sample has about 350,000 distinct CDR3 sequences, about a sixth seen once; the top ten hold around 35%. This TCR derives from a woman aged 30 to 39 with Graves' hyperthyroidism that later progressed to Graves' ophthalmopathy. The gene calls are TRBV2 and TRBJ2-7, with D uncertain. Sequenced material: blood. The CDR3 loop reads CASSEKGSLVYEQYF. In nucleotides, the CDR3 is TGTGCCAGCAGTGAAAAGGGATCCCTGGTCTACGAGCAGTACTTC.